This T cell receptor (beta chain) was captured by sequencing in a study of T cell changes during pregnancy in multiple sclerosis. The CDR3 totals 16 residues. Looked up from germline, CDR1 is SGHAT and CDR2 is FQNNGV. V was cut by 4 bases and J by 1 base, with 14 bases left in between. The data were produced by immunoSEQ multiplex PCR, yet TCRdb's version contains in-frame clones alone and is incomplete. The sample lists 38,000 or so clones; around 90% were seen once. This sequence was found in a female donor with multiple sclerosis, enrolled in a pregnancy study. The sample consisted of CD8+ T cells from peripheral blood mononuclear cells, taken before pregnancy. The genes are TRBV11-2 and TRBJ2-1; maybe TRBD2 (6 bases). CDR3 amino acids: CASSSGSGVSYNEQFF. The CDR3 DNA reads TGTGCCAGCAGCTCAGGTAGCGGCGTTTCCTACAATGAGCAGTTCTTC.